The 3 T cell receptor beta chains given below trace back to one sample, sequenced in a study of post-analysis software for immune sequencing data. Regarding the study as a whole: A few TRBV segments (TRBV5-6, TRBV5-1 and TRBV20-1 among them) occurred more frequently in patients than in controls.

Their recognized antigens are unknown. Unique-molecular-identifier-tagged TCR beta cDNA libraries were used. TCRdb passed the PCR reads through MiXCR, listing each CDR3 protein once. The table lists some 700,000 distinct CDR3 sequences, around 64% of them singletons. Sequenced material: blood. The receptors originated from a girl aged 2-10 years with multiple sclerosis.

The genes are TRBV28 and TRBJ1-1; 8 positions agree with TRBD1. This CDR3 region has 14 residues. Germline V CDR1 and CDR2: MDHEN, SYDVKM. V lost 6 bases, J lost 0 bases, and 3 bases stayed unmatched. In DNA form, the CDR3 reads TGTGCCAGCAGCACGGGACAGGTGAACACTGAAGCTTTCTTT. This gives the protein CASSTGQVNTEAFF. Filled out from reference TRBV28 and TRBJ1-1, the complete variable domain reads DVKVTQSSRYLVKRTGEKVFLECVQDMDHENMFWYRQDPGLGLRLIYFSYDVKMKEKGDIPEGYSVSREKKERFSLILESASTNQTSMYLCASSTGQVNTEAFFGQGTRLTVV.

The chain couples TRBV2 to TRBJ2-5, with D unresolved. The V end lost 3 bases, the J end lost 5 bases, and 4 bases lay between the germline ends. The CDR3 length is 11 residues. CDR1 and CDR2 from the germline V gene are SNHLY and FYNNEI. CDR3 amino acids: CASSDRETQYF. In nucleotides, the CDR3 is TGTGCCAGCAGTGACCGGGAGACCCAGTACTTC.

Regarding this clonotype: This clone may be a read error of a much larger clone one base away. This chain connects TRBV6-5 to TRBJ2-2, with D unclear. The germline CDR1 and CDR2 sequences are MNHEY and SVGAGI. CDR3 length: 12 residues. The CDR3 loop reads CACSYSTGELFF. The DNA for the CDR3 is TGTGCCTGCAGTTACTCGACCGGGGAGCTGTTTTTT.